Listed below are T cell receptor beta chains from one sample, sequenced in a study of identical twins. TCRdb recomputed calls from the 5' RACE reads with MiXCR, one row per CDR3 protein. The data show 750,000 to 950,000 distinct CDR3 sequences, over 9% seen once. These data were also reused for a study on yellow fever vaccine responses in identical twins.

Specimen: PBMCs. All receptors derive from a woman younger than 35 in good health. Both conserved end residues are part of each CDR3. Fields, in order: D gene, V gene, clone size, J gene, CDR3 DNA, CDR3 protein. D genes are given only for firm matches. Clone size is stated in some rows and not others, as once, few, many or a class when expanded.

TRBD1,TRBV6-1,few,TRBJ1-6,TGTGCCAGCAAAGCGGGACAGGATTCGGGTTCACCCCTCCACTTT,CASKAGQDSGSPLHF
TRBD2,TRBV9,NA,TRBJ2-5,TGTGCCAGCAGCGTAGCTCCTATGGTAGCGGGACGAGAGACCCAGTACTTC,CASSVAPMVAGRETQYF
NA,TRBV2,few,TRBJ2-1,TGTGCCAGCAGTGAAAACGGGGGACGAGCCTACAATGAGCAGTTCTTC,CASSENGGRAYNEQFF
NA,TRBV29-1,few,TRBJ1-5,TGCAGCGTTGAATCTACCCACAACGGGGGGCCCCAGCATTTT,CSVESTHNGGPQHF
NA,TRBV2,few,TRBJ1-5,TGTGCCAGCAGTGAATGGTCACGAGGGTTACAGCCCCAGCATTTT,CASSEWSRGLQPQHF
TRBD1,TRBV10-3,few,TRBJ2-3,TGTGCCATCAGTACCGGGACAGGGGTTTTCGCAGATACGCAGTATTTT,CAISTGTGVFADTQYF
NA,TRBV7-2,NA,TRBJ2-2,TGTGCCAGCAGCTTCCGACTAGGGGCGAACACCGGGGAGCTGTTTTTT,CASSFRLGANTGELFF
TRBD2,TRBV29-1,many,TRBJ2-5,TGCAGCGTTGTCAGCGGGGGGGCGGAGACCCAGTACTTC,CSVVSGGAETQYF
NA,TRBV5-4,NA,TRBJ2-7,TGTGCCAGCAGTCCCACGCCCGGACACCGCTCCTACGAGCAGTACTTC,CASSPTPGHRSYEQYF
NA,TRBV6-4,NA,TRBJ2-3,TGTGCCAGCAGTGACCGAAACACAGATACGCAGTATTTT,CASSDRNTDTQYF
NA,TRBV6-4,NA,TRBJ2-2,TGTGCCAGCAGTGGGCAGGTTCCCGGGGAGCTGTTTTTT,CASSGQVPGELFF
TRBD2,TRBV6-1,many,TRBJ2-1,TGTGCCAGCAGTCAACTTAGCGGGGGGGGTGATGAGCAGTTCTTC,CASSQLSGGGDEQFF
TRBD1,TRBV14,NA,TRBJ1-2,TGTGCCAGCAGCTCGGACAGGGCTGGCTACACCTTC,CASSSDRAGYTF
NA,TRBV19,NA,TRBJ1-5,TGTGCCAGTAGTATTGAGAACATAAACAATCAGCCCCAGCATTTT,CASSIENINNQPQHF
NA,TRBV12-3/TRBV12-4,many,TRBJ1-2,TGTGCCAGCAGTTTTTGGAATGGCTACACCTTC,CASSFWNGYTF
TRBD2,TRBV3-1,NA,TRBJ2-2,TGTGCCACATCCCGGGGGGGGAGGTCCTACACCGGGGAGCTGTTTTTT,CATSRGGRSYTGELFF
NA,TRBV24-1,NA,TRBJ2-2,TGTGCCACCAGTGATGGATCAATCGACACCGGGGAGCTGTTTTTT,CATSDGSIDTGELFF
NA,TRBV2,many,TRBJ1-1,TGTGCCAGCAGTGGACAGGTTATTCGCACTGAAGCTTTCTTT,CASSGQVIRTEAFF
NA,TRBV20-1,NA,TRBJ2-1,TGCAGTGCTACCGGGAACCACGATGAGCAGTTCTTC,CSATGNHDEQFF
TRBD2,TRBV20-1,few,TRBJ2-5,TGCAGTGCCGCACTAGCGGGAGGCCCTACAATTCAGTACTTC,CSAALAGGPTIQYF
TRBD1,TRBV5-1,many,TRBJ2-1,TGTGCCAGCAGTTTGACAGGGCTCTACAATGAGCAGTTCTTC,CASSLTGLYNEQFF
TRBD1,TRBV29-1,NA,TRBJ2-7,TGCAGCGTCCTCAACCCGCCTGGGACAGGGCCCCCCGAGCAGTACTTC,CSVLNPPGTGPPEQYF
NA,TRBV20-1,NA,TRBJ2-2,TGCAGTGCTAGGGCAGGGGAAGGTAAAACCGGGGAGCTGTTTTTT,CSARAGEGKTGELFF
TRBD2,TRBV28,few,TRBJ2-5,TGTGCCAGCAGCCCCAATGGCGGGGGACAAGAGACCCAGTACTTC,CASSPNGGGQETQYF
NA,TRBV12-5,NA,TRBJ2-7,TGTGCTAGTGGTTTGGGGGACGGACCTTACGAGCAGTACTTC,CASGLGDGPYEQYF
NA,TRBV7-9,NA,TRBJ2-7,TGTGCCAGCAGCACACAGGGTAGTGGGTACGAGCAGTACTTC,CASSTQGSGYEQYF
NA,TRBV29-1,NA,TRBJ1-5,TGCAGCGTTGGAGGTCCCGGTCAGCCCCAGCATTTT,CSVGGPGQPQHF
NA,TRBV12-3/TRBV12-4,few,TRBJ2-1,TGTGCCAGCAGTTTAGGATCACCTACCTACAATGAGCAGTTCTTC,CASSLGSPTYNEQFF
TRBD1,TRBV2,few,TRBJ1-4,TGTGCCAGCAGTCCCCGGACAGGGGAGAGTGAAAAACTGTTTTTT,CASSPRTGESEKLFF
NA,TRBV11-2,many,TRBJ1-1,TGTGCCAGCAGCTTAGGAACTAATGGGGGCACTGAAGCTTTCTTT,CASSLGTNGGTEAFF
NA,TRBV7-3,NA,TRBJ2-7,TGTGCCAGCAGCCCCGCGGGCTCGCCCAACGAGCAGTACTTC,CASSPAGSPNEQYF
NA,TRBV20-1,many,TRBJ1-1,TGCAGTGCAGCAACCAGGGGTGAGACTGAAGCTTTCTTT,CSAATRGETEAFF
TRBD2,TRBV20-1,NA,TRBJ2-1,TGCAGTGCTAGAGATCGGGATAGCGGGGACTACAATGAGCAGTTCTTC,CSARDRDSGDYNEQFF
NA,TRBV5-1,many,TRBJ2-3,TGCGCCAGCAGCTTGGATCCCGGGCCCACAGATACGCAGTATTTT,CASSLDPGPTDTQYF
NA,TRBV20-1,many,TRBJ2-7,TGCAGTGCTTTAGGGGCCCGCTACGAGCAGTACTTC,CSALGARYEQYF
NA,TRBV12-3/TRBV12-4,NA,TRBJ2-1,TGTGCCAGCAGTTTCCAGGGTGTGGGTTACAATGAGCAGTTCTTC,CASSFQGVGYNEQFF
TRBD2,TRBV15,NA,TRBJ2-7,TGTGCCACCAGCAGAGGGTGGACTAGCGGGAGGGCGGCCCACGAGCAGTACTTC,CATSRGWTSGRAAHEQYF
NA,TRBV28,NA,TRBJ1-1,TGTGCCAGCAGTTTGGTTCCCGAGGGACGGTTGAACACTGAAGCTTTCTTT,CASSLVPEGRLNTEAFF
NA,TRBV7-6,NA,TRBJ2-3,TGTGCCAGCAGGGGGGGGCCAGGAGATACGCAGTATTTT,CASRGGPGDTQYF
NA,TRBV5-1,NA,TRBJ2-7,TGTGCCAGCAGCTTAGACGCGGGGCCCTACGAGCAGTACTTC,CASSLDAGPYEQYF
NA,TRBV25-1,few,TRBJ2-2,TGTGCCAGCAGTGAATCTTATACCGGGGAGCTGTTTTTT,CASSESYTGELFF
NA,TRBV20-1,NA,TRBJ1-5,TGCAGTGCAACCGGGTCACCCGATCAGCCCCAGCATTTT,CSATGSPDQPQHF